Here is one T cell receptor beta chain with its context. The antigen it binds to is not known. No qualities accompany the bases; no much larger clone lies one base away. The data belong to a study of cytotoxic CD8 clonotypes in ibrutinib-treated CLL (dated by TCRdb to the early 2020s). A note on the overall study: In this cohort, around 15 patients were treatment-naive and under 13 were relapsed/refractory, while around 18 had unmutated IGHV. Responses were partial in roughly 24 patients and complete in 2; after median about 70 months follow-up, roughly 14 stayed in remission and roughly twelve progressed. Response samples were taken after a median of around 13 months on treatment, ranging from roughly 6 to 36 months. An average of roughly 270,000 productive templates and some 99,000 productive rearrangements was obtained per sample. Longitudinal samples were obtainable from about 30% of the roughly 90 participants in the trial. Cryopreserved peripheral blood mononuclear cells were collected before treatment, at response, and at either disease progression or sustained remission. All remission and progressive disease samples were collected while patients were still receiving ibrutinib.

The study at large found these results: Public clonotypes were found to be uncommon and were observed to contract or remain stable during treatment; the increase in clonality was shown to reflect expansion of private clonotypes at ibrutinib response. Baseline clonality was found to be higher than that of age-matched healthy donors and was strongly correlated with circulating CD8+ T-cell counts. Clonality increased at ibrutinib response, stayed stable in sustained remission, and fell back toward baseline at progression. Sustained-remission and progressing patients did not have matched sampling times, and lymph node repertoires were not examined.

The time point tag for this specimen amounts to: 24 months on ibrutinib. Around 2 micrograms of genomic DNA were extracted from cryopreserved PBMCs for TCR beta library preparation. Longitudinal blood samples from CLL patients receiving ibrutinib monotherapy were subjected to high-throughput TCR beta sequencing. The patients were enrolled in a single-center, open-label phase 2 trial of ibrutinib monotherapy. A MiSeq instrument was used for deep resolution sequencing, which targeted depths ranging from 1 in 1 million up to 1 in 200,000 T cells, with coverage averaging 10x for each clonotype. TCR beta libraries were generated with the immunoSEQ hsTCRB Kit. Turning to the authors' computational methods: ImmunoSEQ Data Assistant and ImmunoSEQ Analyzer were used for data analysis, and V, D and J genes were assigned according to IMGT definitions. Clonality was computed as one minus normalized Shannon entropy of productive rearrangement frequencies, ranging from 0 to 1. Only overrepresented clonotypes making up at least 0.05% of each patient's repertoire were included in the public clonotype analysis. Thirteen age-matched healthy donor repertoires from immuneACCESS were used as controls for clonality. What TCRdb holds here is the immuneACCESS table cut down to in-frame rearrangements. Part of the clones is not present; checked against another copy, under half of the missing clones reflect an unresolved V gene, and the others are unexplained. That table is the source of V, J and clone size, and D and trimming were worked out from the DNA. The sample has around 130,000 clones on record, approximately 80% of them singletons. The ten largest clones take up around 3% of the sample.

CDR1 GTSNPN and CDR2 SVGIG are derived from the germline V gene (reference sequence). Relative to germline, V is 7 bases shorter and J is 0 bases shorter, with 13 bases between their ends. The CDR3 measures 13 amino acids from cysteine to phenylalanine. The retained sequence is limited to the CDR3, 39 bases, with the frame set at the first base. This material consisted of PBMCs, taken after 24 months of ibrutinib treatment. The sequence was collected from a human donor with chronic lymphocytic leukemia. The chain couples TRBV30 to TRBJ2-7; tentative D gene TRBD1, with 6 bases matching. The encoded CDR3 is CAYGTGSSYEQYF. Here is the DNA: TGTGCCTATGGAACAGGGAGCTCCTACGAGCAGTACTTC.